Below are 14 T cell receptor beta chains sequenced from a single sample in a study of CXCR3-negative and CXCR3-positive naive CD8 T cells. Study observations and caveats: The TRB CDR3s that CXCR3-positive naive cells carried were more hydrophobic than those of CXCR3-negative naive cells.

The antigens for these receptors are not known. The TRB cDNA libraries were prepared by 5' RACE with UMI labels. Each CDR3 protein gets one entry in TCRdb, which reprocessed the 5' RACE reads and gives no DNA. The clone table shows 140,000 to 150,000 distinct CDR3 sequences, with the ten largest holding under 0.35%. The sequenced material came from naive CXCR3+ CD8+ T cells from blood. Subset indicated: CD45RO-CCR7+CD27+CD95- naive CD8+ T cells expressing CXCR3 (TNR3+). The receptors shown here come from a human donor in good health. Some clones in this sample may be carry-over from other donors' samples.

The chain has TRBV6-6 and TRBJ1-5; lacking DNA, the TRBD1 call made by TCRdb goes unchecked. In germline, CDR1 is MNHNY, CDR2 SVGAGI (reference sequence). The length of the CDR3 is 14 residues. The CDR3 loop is CASSGQIGNQPQHF.

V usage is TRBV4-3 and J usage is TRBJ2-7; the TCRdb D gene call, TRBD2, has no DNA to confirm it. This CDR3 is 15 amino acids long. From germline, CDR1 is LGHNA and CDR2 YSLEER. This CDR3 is CASSQDRDFNYEQYF.

CDR3 in amino acids: CASSEGGDGNTIYF. The chain is built from TRBV9 and TRBJ1-3; the D call of TRBD1 rests on TCRdb alone, since no DNA is present to check it. Germline CDR1 reads SGDLS; CDR2 reads YYNGEE. CDR3 length equals 14 residues.

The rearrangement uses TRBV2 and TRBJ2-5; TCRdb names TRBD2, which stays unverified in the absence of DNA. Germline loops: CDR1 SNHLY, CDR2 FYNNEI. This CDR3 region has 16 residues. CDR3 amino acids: CASSAVGRGDQETQYF. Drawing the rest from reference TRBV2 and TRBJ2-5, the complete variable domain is EPEVTQTPSHQVTQMGQEVILRCVPISNHLYFYWYRQILGQKVEFLVSFYNNEISEKSEIFDDQFSVERPDGSNFTLKIRSTKLEDSAMYFCASSAVGRGDQETQYFGPGTRLLVL.

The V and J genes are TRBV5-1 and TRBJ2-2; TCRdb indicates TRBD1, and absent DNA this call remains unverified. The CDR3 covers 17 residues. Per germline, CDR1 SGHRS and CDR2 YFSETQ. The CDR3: CASSLASGPGSHGELFF. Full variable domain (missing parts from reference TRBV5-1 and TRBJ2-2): KAGVTQTPRYLIKTRGQQVTLSCSPISGHRSVSWYQQTPGQGLQFLFEYFSETQRNKGNFPGRFSGRQFSNSRSEMNVSTLELGDSALYLCASSLASGPGSHGELFFGEGSRLTVL.

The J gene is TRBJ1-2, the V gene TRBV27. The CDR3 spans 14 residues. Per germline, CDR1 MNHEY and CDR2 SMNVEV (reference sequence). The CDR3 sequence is CASSPFEQSYGYTF.

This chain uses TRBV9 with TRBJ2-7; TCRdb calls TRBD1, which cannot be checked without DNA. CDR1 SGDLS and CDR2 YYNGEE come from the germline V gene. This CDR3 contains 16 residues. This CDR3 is CASSGRTGYGIHEQYF.

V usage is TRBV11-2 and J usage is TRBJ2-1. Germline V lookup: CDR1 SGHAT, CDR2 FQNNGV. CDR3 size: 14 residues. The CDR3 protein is CASSLAAWANEQFF.

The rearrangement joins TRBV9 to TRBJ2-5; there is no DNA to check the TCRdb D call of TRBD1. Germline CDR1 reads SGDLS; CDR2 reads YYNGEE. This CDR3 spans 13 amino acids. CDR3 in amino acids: CASSETPQETQYF.

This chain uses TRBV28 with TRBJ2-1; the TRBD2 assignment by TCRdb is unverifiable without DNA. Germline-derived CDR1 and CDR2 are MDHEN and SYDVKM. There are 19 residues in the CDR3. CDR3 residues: CASSSTRLAGGPSYNEQFF.

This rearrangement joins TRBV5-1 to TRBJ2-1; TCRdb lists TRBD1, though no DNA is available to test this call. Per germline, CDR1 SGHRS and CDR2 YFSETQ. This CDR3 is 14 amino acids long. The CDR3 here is CASETGDHYNEQFF.

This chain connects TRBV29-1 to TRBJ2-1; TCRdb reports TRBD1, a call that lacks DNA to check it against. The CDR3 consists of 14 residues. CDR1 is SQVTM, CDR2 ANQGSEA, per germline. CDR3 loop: CRIQGVSCYNEQFF.

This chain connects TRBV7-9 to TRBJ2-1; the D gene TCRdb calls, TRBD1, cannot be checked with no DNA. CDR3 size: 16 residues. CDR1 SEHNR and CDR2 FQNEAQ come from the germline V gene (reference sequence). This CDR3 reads CASSLIAHTSYNEQFF.

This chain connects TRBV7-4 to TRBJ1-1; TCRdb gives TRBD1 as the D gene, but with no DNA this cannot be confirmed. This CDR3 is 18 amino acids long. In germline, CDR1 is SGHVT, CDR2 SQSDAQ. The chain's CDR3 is CASSPTGTGETMNTEAFF.